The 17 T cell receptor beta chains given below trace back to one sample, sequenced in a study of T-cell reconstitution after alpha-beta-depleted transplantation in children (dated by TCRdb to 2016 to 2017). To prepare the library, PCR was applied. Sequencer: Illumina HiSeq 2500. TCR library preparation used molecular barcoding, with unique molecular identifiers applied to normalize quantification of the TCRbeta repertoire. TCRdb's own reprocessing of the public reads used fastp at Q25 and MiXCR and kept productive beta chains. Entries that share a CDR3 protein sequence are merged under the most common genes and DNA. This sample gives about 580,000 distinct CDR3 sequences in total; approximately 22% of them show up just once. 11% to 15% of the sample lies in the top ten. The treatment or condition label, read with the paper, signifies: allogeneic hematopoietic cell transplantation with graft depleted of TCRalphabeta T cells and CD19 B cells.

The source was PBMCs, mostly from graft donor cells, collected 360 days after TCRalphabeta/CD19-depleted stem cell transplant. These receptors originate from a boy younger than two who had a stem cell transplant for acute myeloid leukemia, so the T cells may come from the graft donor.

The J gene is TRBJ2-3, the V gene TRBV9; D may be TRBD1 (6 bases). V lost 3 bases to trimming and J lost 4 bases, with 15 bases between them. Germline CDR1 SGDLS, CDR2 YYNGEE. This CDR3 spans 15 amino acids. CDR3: CASSATRSGADTQYF. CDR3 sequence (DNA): TGTGCCAGCAGCGCCACCCGTTCAGGGGCAGATACGCAGTATTTT.

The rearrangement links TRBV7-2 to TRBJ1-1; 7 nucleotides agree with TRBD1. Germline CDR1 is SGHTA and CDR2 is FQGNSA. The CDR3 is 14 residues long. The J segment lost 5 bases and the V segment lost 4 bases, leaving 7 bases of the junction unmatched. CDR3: CASSSTRGGTEAFF. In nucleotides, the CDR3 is TGTGCCAGCAGCTCAACCAGGGGGGGGACTGAAGCTTTCTTT.

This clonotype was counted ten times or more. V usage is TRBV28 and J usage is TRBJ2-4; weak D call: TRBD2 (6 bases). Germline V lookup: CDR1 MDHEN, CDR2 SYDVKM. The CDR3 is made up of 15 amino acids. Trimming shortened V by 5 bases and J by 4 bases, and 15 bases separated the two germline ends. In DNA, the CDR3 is TGTGCCAGCAGTCTGTTTACCGCGGGAAAAAACATTCAGTACTTC. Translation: CASSLFTAGKNIQYF.

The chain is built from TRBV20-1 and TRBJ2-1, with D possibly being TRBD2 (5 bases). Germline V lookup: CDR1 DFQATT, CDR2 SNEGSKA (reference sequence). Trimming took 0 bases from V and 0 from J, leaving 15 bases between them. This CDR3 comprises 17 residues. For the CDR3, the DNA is TGCAGTGCTAGAGATCGACTCCTAGCTGGCTCCTACAATGAGCAGTTCTTC. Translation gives CSARDRLLAGSYNEQFF.

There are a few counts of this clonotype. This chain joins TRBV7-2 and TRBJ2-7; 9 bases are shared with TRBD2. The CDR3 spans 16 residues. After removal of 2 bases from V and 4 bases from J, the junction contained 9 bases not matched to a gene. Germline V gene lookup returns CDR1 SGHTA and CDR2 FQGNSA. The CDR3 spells CASSLLAGTLGYEQYV. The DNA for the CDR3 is TGTGCCAGCAGCTTACTAGCGGGGACCCTCGGGTACGAGCAGTACGTC.

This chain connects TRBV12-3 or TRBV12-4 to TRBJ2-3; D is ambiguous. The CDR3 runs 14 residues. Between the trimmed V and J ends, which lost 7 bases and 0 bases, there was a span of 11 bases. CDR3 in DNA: TGTGCCAGCACCCATGGACGGAGCACAGATACGCAGTATTTT. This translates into CASTHGRSTDTQYF.

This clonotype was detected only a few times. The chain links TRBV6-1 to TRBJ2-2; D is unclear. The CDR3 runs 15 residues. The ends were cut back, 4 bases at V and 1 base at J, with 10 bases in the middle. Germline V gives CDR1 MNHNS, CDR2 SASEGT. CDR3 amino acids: CASSVNRKNTGELFF. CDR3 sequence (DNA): TGTGCCAGCAGTGTAAACAGAAAGAACACCGGGGAGCTGTTTTTT.

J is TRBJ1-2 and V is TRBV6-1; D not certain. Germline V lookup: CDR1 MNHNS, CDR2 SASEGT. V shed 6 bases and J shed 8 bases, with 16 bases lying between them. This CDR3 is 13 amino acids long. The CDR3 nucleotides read TGTGCCAGCAGAGCGCCGGGTCGGGGAGGCTACACCTTC. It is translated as CASRAPGRGGYTF.

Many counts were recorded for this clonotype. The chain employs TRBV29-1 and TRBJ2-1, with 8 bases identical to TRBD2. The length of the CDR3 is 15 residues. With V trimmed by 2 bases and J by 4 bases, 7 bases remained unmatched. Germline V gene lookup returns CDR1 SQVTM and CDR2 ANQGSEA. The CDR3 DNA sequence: TGCAGCGTTGAATGGGGGCTAGCGGGTTACAATGAGCAGTTCTTC. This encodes CSVEWGLAGYNEQFF.

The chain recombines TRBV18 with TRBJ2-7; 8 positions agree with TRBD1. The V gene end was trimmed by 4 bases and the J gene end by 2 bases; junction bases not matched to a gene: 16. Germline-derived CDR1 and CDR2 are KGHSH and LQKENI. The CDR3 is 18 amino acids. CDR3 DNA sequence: TGTGCCAGCTCACTCTCACCCCGTGGACAGGGTAGACCCTACGAGCAGTACTTC. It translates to CASSLSPRGQGRPYEQYF. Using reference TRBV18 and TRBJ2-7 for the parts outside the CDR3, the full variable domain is NAGVMQNPRHLVRRRGQEARLRCSPMKGHSHVYWYRQLPEEGLKFMVYLQKENIIDESGMPKERFSAEFPKEGPSILRIQQVVRGDSAAYFCASSLSPRGQGRPYEQYFGPGTRLTVT.

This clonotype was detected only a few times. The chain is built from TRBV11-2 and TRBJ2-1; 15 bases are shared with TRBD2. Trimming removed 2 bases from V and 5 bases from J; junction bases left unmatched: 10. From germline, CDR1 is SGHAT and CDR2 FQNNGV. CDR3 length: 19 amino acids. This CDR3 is CASSLRWPGTSGGHNEQFF. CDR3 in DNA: TGTGCCAGCAGCTTACGGTGGCCAGGGACTAGCGGGGGGCACAATGAGCAGTTCTTC.

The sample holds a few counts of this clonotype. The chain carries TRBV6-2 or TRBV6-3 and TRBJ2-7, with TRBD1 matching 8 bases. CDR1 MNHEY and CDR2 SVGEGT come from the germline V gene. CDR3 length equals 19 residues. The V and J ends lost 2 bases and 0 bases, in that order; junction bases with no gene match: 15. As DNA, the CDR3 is TGTGCCAGCAGTTACCCCAGGCTTGCCGGGACAGGTTTCTCCTACGAGCAGTACTTC. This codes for CASSYPRLAGTGFSYEQYF.

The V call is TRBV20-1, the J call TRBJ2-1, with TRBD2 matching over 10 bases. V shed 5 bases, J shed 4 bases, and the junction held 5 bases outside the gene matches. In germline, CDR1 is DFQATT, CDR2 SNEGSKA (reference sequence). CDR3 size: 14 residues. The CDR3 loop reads CSAPAGGAYNEQFF. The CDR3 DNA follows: TGCAGTGCTCCAGCGGGGGGGGCATACAATGAGCAGTTCTTC.

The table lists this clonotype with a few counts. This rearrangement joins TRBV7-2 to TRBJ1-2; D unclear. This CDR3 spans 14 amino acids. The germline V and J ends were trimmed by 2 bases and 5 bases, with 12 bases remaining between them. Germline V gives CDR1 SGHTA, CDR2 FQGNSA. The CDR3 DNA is TGTGCCAGCAGCTTAATACACACCGTTTATGGCTACACCTTC. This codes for CASSLIHTVYGYTF.

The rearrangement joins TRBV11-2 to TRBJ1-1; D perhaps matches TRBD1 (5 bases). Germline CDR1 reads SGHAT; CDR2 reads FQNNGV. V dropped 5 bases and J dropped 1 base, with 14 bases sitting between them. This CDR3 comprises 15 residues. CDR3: CASSPWGSANTEAFF. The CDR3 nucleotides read TGTGCCAGCAGCCCGTGGGGCTCCGCGAACACTGAAGCTTTCTTT.

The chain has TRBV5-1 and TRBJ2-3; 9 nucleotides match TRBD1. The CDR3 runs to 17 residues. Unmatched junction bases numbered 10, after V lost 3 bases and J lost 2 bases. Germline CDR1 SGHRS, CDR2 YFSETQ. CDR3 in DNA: TGCGCCAGCAGCTCCCGGACAGGGGCGAAGGACACAGATACGCAGTATTTT. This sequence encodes CASSSRTGAKDTDTQYF.

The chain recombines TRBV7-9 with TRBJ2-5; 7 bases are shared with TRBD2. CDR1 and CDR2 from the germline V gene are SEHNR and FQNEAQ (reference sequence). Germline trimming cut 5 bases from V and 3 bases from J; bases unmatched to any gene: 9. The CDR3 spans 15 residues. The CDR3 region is CASSHRLAYEETQYF. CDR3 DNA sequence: TGTGCCAGCAGCCATCGACTAGCATACGAAGAGACCCAGTACTTC.